This T cell receptor beta chain was recovered during a study of PD-1 blockade in classical Hodgkin lymphoma. The study, taken as a whole, reports: With CD4+ cells, TCR diversity rose significantly by C4D1, but not with CD8+ cells.

This CDR3 contains 15 residues. The germline V gene has CDR1 SGHDT and CDR2 YYEEEE. Trimming left V 4 bases short and J 5 bases short, with 18 bases between. As to time point: cycle 4 day 1 (C4D1), after about 6 weeks of nivolumab. Relapse was seen in all patients after autologous stem cell transplantation, and brentuximab vedotin exposure was variable. Patients' outcomes at their best amounted to complete response, partial response or progressive disease. Comment on this clone: Its matching antigen is unknown.

Produced via immunoSEQ multiplex PCR; TCRdb's table is partial and in-frame only. The table has over 20,000 clones, roughly 80% seen once. This clonotype was obtained from a human donor with classical Hodgkin lymphoma. Sequences were derived from peripheral blood mononuclear cells (PBMCs), sampled before the fourth cycle of nivolumab. The chain couples TRBV5-6 to TRBJ2-5; D may be TRBD1 or TRBD2 (5 bases each). CDR3: CASSPVRGSRETQYF. In DNA form, the CDR3 reads TGTGCCAGCAGCCCTGTCCGGGGCTCGCGGGAGACCCAGTACTTC.